Listed below are T cell receptor beta chains from one sample, sequenced in a study of post-analysis software for immune sequencing data. TCRdb re-called the PCR reads with MiXCR, one entry per CDR3 protein. There are some 800,000 distinct CDR3 sequences in the sample; roughly 46% occur only once, and approximately 4.4% lies in the top ten. Sequences were obtained from blood. These receptor sequences come from a girl between 5 and 17 years old with multiple sclerosis. Both conserved end residues are part of each CDR3. D genes are given only for firm matches. A row's size may be missing; if present it is once, few, many or a size class.

TRBJ1-5	TRBV6-2/TRBV6-3	14	TRBD1	NA	CASSRGQGGIPQHF	TGTGCCAGCAGCCGCGGACAGGGCGGTATTCCCCAGCATTTT
TRBJ2-2	TRBV20-1	14	NA	few	CSAHPGAGTGELFF	TGCAGTGCTCATCCAGGGGCGGGCACCGGGGAGCTGTTTTTT
TRBJ2-7	TRBV10-3	13	NA	NA	CAMADRDSYEQYF	TGTGCCATGGCGGACAGAGACTCCTACGAGCAGTACTTC
TRBJ2-7	TRBV4-2	12	NA	NA	CASSQDRLEQYF	TGTGCCAGCAGCCAAGATAGGCTCGAGCAGTACTTC
TRBJ2-3	TRBV7-2	18	NA	few	CASSPVPLLAPYTDTQYF	TGTGCCAGCAGCCCAGTACCGTTACTAGCACCATACACAGATACGCAGTATTTT
TRBJ2-3	TRBV10-3	14	NA	NA	CATKQLGETDTQYF	TGTGCCACCAAACAGTTAGGGGAAACAGATACGCAGTATTTT
TRBJ2-1	TRBV6-6	16	NA	NA	CASSYFSPSSYNEQFF	TGTGCCAGCAGTTACTTCAGCCCTAGCTCCTACAATGAGCAGTTCTTC
TRBJ2-3	TRBV3-1	19	TRBD2	NA	CASSQTLGGLAGGPDTQYF	TGTGCCAGCAGCCAAACCTTGGGGGGACTAGCGGGAGGTCCAGATACGCAGTATTTT
TRBJ1-6	TRBV20-1	15	TRBD1	NA	CSAGWTGVNNSPLHF	TGCAGTGCCGGATGGACAGGAGTAAATAATTCACCCCTCCACTTT
TRBJ1-2	TRBV5-1	15	NA	NA	CASSLADVQGDGYTF	TGCGCCAGCAGCCTGGCTGACGTTCAAGGGGATGGCTACACCTTC
TRBJ2-3	TRBV2	14	TRBD2	NA	CASRSGRAPDTQYF	TGTGCCAGCCGTAGCGGGAGGGCTCCAGATACGCAGTATTTT
TRBJ2-1	TRBV7-9	12	NA	few	CATSTVYNEQFF	TGTGCCACCTCGACAGTTTACAATGAGCAGTTCTTC
TRBJ2-1	TRBV7-7	14	TRBD2	few	CASSPSPTSLEQFF	TGTGCTAGCAGCCCCAGCCCGACTAGCCTTGAGCAGTTCTTC
TRBJ2-1	TRBV28	14	NA	few	CASSLNLVPNEQFF	TGTGCCAGCAGTTTAAACCTAGTCCCCAATGAGCAGTTCTTC
TRBJ1-5	TRBV6-2/TRBV6-3	15	NA	NA	CASRQAGSSNQPQHF	TGTGCCAGCAGGCAAGCAGGTAGTAGCAATCAGCCCCAGCATTTT
TRBJ2-1	TRBV12-3/TRBV12-4	13	NA	NA	CASSIDYSSASFF	TGTGCCAGCAGTATTGACTACTCCTCGGCCTCGTTCTTC
TRBJ2-6	TRBV7-9	16	TRBD1	NA	CASSVSTGAGANVLTF	TGTGCCAGCAGCGTCTCGACAGGGGCAGGGGCCAACGTCCTGACTTTC
TRBJ2-1	TRBV29-1	14	TRBD2	NA	CSVESAGTYNEQFF	TGCAGCGTTGAATCAGCGGGAACATACAATGAGCAGTTCTTC
TRBJ2-4	TRBV7-2	14	NA	NA	CASSLARATREQYF	TGTGCCAGCAGCTTAGCTAGGGCCACGAGGGAGCAGTACTTC
TRBJ2-1	TRBV20-1	12	TRBD2	NA	CSAKLAGGEQFF	TGCAGTGCTAAACTAGCGGGGGGTGAGCAGTTCTTC
TRBJ2-1	TRBV6-4	14	TRBD2	once	CASTGLAEYNEQFF	TGTGCCAGCACCGGACTAGCGGAATACAATGAGCAGTTCTTC
TRBJ2-1	TRBV24-1	15	TRBD2	NA	CATSGAGESYNEQFF	TGTGCCACCAGTGGAGCGGGAGAATCCTACAATGAGCAGTTCTTC
TRBJ2-3	TRBV5-1	18	NA	NA	CASSFPASQPGGTDTQYF	TGCGCCAGCAGCTTCCCAGCGTCCCAGCCCGGGGGCACAGATACGCAGTATTTT
TRBJ2-7	TRBV6-6	15	TRBD2	once	CASSPSGSHSYEQYF	TGTGCCAGCAGCCCTAGCGGGAGTCACTCCTACGAGCAGTACTTC
TRBJ2-3	TRBV21-1	15	NA	NA	CASSRLAGMTDTQYF	TGTGCCAGCAGCAGATTGGCAGGGATGACAGATACGCAGTATTTT